This T cell receptor beta chain was sequenced during a study of regulatory and conventional T cells in breast cancer (dated by TCRdb to the mid-2010s). Trimming takes 4 bases from V and 2 bases from J, and the germline ends sit 17 bases apart. Its CDR3 holds 16 amino acids, cysteine through phenylalanine. Of the read, only the CDR3 DNA is kept; its 48 bases are in frame from base 1. For CDR1 and CDR2, the germline V gene lists SGHDT and YYEEEE. Of note for this clonotype: Its antigen is currently not known. Per-base qualities were not stored, and no clone one base away is much larger.

Receptor libraries were prepared by PCR. TCRdb records Illumina MiSeq as the sequencer. The public reads were quality trimmed at Q25 with fastp and then assembled into clones with MiXCR by TCRdb, keeping productive beta chains. A single entry per CDR3 protein holds the most common genes and DNA from its merged rows. In all, the sample holds about 1,100 distinct CDR3 sequences, and around 28% of those were seen once. Around 25% of the sample is held by the ten biggest clonotypes. This sequence originates from a female donor with breast cancer. The V and J genes are TRBV5-6 and TRBJ2-3, with an unclear D gene assignment. Sample: conventional T cells from blood. The sequence in DNA is TGTGCCAGCAGCACCCCACACCTAATTTTCACAGATACGCAGTATTTT. Translated, it gives CASSTPHLIFTDTQYF.